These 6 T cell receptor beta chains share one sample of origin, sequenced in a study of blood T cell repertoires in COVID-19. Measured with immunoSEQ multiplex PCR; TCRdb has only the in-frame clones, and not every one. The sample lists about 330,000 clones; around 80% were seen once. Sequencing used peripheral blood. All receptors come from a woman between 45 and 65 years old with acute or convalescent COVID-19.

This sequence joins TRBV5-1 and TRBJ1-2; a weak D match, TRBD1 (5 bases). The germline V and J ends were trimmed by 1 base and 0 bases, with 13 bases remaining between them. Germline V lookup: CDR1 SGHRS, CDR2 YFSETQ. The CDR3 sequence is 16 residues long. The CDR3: CASSLNPGGANYGYTF. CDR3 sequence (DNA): TGCGCCAGCAGCTTGAACCCCGGGGGGGCTAACTATGGCTACACCTTC.

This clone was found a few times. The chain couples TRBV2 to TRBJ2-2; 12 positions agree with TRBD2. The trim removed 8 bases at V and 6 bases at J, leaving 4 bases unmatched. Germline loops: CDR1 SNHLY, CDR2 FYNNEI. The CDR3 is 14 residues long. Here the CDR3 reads CASLAGGIAGELFF. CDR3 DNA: TGTGCCAGCCTAGCGGGGGGGATAGCCGGGGAGCTGTTTTTT.

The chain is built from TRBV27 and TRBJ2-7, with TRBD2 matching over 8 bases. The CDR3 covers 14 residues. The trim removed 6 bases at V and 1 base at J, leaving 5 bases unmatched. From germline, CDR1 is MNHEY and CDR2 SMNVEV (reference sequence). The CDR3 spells CASRGAGVSYEQYF. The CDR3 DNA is TGTGCCAGCAGGGGAGCGGGGGTTTCCTACGAGCAGTACTTC.

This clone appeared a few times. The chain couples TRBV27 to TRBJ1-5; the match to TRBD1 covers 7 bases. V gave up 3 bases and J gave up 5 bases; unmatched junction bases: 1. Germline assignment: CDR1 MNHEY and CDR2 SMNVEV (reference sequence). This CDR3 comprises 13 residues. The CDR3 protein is CASSLTGHQPQHF. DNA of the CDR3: TGTGCCAGCAGTTTGACAGGGCATCAGCCCCAGCATTTT.

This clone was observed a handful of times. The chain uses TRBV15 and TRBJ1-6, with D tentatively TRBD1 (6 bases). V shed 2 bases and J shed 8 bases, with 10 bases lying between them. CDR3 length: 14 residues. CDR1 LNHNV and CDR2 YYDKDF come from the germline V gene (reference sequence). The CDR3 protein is CATSRQRTDSPLHF. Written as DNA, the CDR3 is TGTGCCACCAGCAGACAAAGGACAGATTCACCCCTCCACTTT. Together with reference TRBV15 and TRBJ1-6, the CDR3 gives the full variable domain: DAMVIQNPRYQVTQFGKPVTLSCSQTLNHNVMYWYQQKSSQAPKLLFHYYDKDFNNEADTPDNFQSRRPNTSFCFLDIRSPGLGDTAMYLCATSRQRTDSPLHFGNGTRLTVT.

DNA for the CDR3: TGTGCCAGTACCGGAGACAGATCTAATGAAAAACTGTTTTTT. The encoded protein is CASTGDRSNEKLFF. The V gene is TRBV25-1, the J gene TRBJ1-4; tentatively, D is TRBD1 (5 bases). Trimming took off 9 bases at V and 3 bases at J, with 14 bases between the two ends. The CDR3 length is 14 residues. The germline V gene encodes CDR1 MGHDK and CDR2 SYGVNS.